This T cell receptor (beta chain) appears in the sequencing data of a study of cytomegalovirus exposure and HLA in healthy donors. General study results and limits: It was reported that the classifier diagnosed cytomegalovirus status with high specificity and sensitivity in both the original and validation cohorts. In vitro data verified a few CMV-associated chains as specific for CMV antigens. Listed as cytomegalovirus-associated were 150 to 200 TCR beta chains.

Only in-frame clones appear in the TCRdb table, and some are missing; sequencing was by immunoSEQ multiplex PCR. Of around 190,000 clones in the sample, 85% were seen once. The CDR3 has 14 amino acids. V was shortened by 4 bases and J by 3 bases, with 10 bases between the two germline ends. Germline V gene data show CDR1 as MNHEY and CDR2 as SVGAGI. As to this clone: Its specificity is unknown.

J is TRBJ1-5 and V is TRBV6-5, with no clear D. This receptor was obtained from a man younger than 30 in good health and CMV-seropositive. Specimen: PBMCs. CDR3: CASSSLGHNQPQHF. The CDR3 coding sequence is TGTGCCAGCAGTTCCCTTGGCCACAATCAGCCCCAGCATTTT.